These T cell receptor beta chains were read from a single sample in a study of chemoradiotherapy in HPV16-positive cancers. Produced via immunoSEQ multiplex PCR; TCRdb's table is partial and in-frame only. The sample includes fewer than 25,000 clones, 70% to 90% seen only once; the top ten take approximately 5.8%. The sequences come from blood, collected from a patient who underwent chemoradiotherapy. The receptors shown here come from a human donor with HPV-associated anogenital cancer. CDR3s include the opening cysteine and the closing phenylalanine or tryptophan. The D gene is left open where the match is weak. Expanded clones are given a class, and other clones once, few, many or no size at all.

D | J | size | V | DNA | CDR3
NA | TRBJ1-1 | NA | TRBV29-1 | TGCAGCGTTGGGGTGGGAGCAGGGTTGGGTATGAACACTGAAGCTTTCTTT | CSVGVGAGLGMNTEAFF
TRBD1 | TRBJ2-5 | NA | TRBV15 | TGTGCCACCAGCAGAGAGGGTGGGACAGGGTCAGAGACCCAGTACTTC | CATSREGGTGSETQYF
TRBD1 | TRBJ1-1 | once | TRBV9 | TGTGCCAGCAGCGTAGAGGACAGGGACACTGAAGCTTTCTTT | CASSVEDRDTEAFF
TRBD1 | TRBJ1-5 | NA | TRBV11-3 | TGTGCCAGCAGCTTTGATCAGGGGGCCGATATGAGCAATCAGCCCCAGCATTTT | CASSFDQGADMSNQPQHF
NA | TRBJ2-5 | NA | TRBV7-2 | TGTGCCAGCAGCTCCACCCTTTGGCTGGGGGCCGCGAATGGGGAGACCCAGTACTTC | CASSSTLWLGAANGETQYF
NA | TRBJ2-7 | NA | TRBV10-1 | TGCGCCACCGCGGCACAGGGAAGGTACGAGCAGTACTTC | CATAAQGRYEQYF
TRBD1 | TRBJ1-1 | once | TRBV18 | TGTGCCAGCTCACCCAGGAACCTACAGGGGGCTCGGCCGAACACTGAAGCTTTCTTT | CASSPRNLQGARPNTEAFF
TRBD2 | TRBJ2-1 | NA | TRBV5-1 | TGCGCCAGCAGCTCGGGGACTAGCGGGGGAAATGAGCAGTTCTTC | CASSSGTSGGNEQFF
NA | TRBJ1-5 | NA | TRBV10-1 | TGCGCCAGCAGTGTTGTGGGCAATCAGCCCCAGCATTTT | CASSVVGNQPQHF
NA | TRBJ1-5 | NA | TRBV14 | TGTGCCAGCAGCCAAAAGGGTGATCAGCCCCAGCATTTT | CASSQKGDQPQHF
TRBD2 | TRBJ2-1 | NA | TRBV9 | TGTGCCAGCAGCTTCACCGGGACTAGCGGGGGAAATGAGCAGTTCTTC | CASSFTGTSGGNEQFF
NA | TRBJ2-5 | NA | TRBV19 | TGTGCCAGTAGTATAGCTACGGGCAGAGAGACCCAGTACTTC | CASSIATGRETQYF
NA | TRBJ2-2 | NA | TRBV4-1 | TGCGCCAGTTGGGGCAGGGGGGCCGGGGAGCTGTTTTTT | CASWGRGAGELFF
TRBD2 | TRBJ2-7 | NA | TRBV5-8 | TGTGCCAGCAGCCAGGGACTAGCGGGGGGTGCGGTATACGAGCAGTACTTC | CASSQGLAGGAVYEQYF
NA | TRBJ2-2 | NA | TRBV2 | TGTGCCAGCTCCGGCTTAGGGTCCACCGGGGAGCTGTTTTTT | CASSGLGSTGELFF
TRBD2 | TRBJ2-1 | NA | TRBV5-1 | TGCGCCAGCAGCTCCTGGGGCGGGGGGGCCGCTAATGAGCAGTTCTTC | CASSSWGGGAANEQFF
NA | TRBJ1-4 | once | TRBV4-1 | TGCGCCAGCAGCCAAGTACAGGCTGCTAATGAAAAACTGTTTTTT | CASSQVQAANEKLFF
NA | TRBJ2-5 | NA | TRBV14 | TGTGCCAGCAGCCAAGATCGGGTGACCCAGTACTTC | CASSQDRVTQYF
NA | TRBJ2-2 | NA | TRBV5-1 | TGCGCCAGCAGAAAGGGACTTCAGAGCGGGGAGCTGTTTTTT | CASRKGLQSGELFF
NA | TRBJ1-4 | NA | TRBV9 | TGTGCCAGCAGCGTAGGGCAGAGTGCAACTAATGAAAAACTGTTTTTT | CASSVGQSATNEKLFF
TRBD1 | TRBJ2-7 | once | TRBV6-6 | TGTGCCAGCAGGGCAGGGGGCAACGAGCAGTACTTC | CASRAGGNEQYF
NA | TRBJ1-3 | NA | TRBV2 | TGTGCCAGCAGTCCAGGAAGTCTTGGAAACACCATATATTTT | CASSPGSLGNTIYF
NA | TRBJ2-2 | NA | TRBV5-1 | TGCGCCAGCAGCTTGGGGGGCAGTCTAACTTTATCCGGGGAGCTGTTTTTT | CASSLGGSLTLSGELFF
NA | TRBJ2-3 | medium-sized | TRBV9 | TGTGCCAGCAGCGTAGGTATTACGGGGGGCATCACAGATACGCAGTATTTT | CASSVGITGGITDTQYF
NA | TRBJ2-3 | NA | TRBV5-5 | TGTGCCAGCAGCTTGGAAGGCAGGGGCACAGATACGCAGTATTTT | CASSLEGRGTDTQYF
TRBD1 | TRBJ1-1 | NA | TRBV5-1 | TGCGCCAGCAGCTTGTGGAGGGGGCCCACTGAAGCTTTCTTT | CASSLWRGPTEAFF
NA | TRBJ1-2 | once | TRBV28 | TGTGCCAGCAGCACAGGGTATCATGGCTACACCTTC | CASSTGYHGYTF
TRBD2 | TRBJ2-1 | NA | TRBV2 | TGTGCCAGCAGACTAGCGAGCTCCTACAATGAGCAGTTCTTC | CASRLASSYNEQFF
NA | TRBJ1-1 | NA | TRBV2 | TGTGCCAGCAGTGAGATTACTGGGACTGAAGCTTTCTTT | CASSEITGTEAFF
NA | TRBJ1-6 | NA | TRBV14 | TGTGCCAGCAGCCAAGATAGTTGGTATTCACCCCTCCACTTT | CASSQDSWYSPLHF
TRBD1 | TRBJ1-2 | NA | TRBV5-1 | TGCGCCAGCAGCTCATCGGGACAGGGAACCCCTAACTATGGCTACACCTTC | CASSSSGQGTPNYGYTF
NA | TRBJ1-4 | once | TRBV7-8 | TGTGCCAGCAGCTTAGTGATGGAGAATGAAAAACTGTTTTTT | CASSLVMENEKLFF
NA | TRBJ1-2 | NA | TRBV19 | TGTGCCGCGGCCGTCGTTCAGGGTTCCCCCTATGGCTACACCTTC | CAAAVVQGSPYGYTF
NA | TRBJ1-2 | NA | TRBV2 | TGTGCCAGCAGTGAAGCGCGAGGGGGGCTGGGCTACACCTTC | CASSEARGGLGYTF
NA | TRBJ1-2 | NA | TRBV2 | TGTGCCAGCAGTGAACTTGCGGGGAGGGAGGGCTACACCTTC | CASSELAGREGYTF
TRBD1 | TRBJ1-2 | NA | TRBV29-1 | TGCAGCGTTTCAGAACAGGGGGCGCTTTCAAATTCGGGCTACACCTTC | CSVSEQGALSNSGYTF
NA | TRBJ2-2 | NA | TRBV7-2 | TGTGCCAGCAGCTCCCAAACCGGGTCCAGGAACACCGGGGAGCTGTTTTTT | CASSSQTGSRNTGELFF
NA | TRBJ1-1 | NA | TRBV6-6 | TGTGCCAGCAGTACTGGAGCGGGGGGAGGACAGACTGAAGCTTTCTTT | CASSTGAGGGQTEAFF
TRBD1 | TRBJ2-1 | once | TRBV28 | TGTGCCAGCAGGGGACAGGAATACAATGAGCAGTTCTTC | CASRGQEYNEQFF
NA | TRBJ1-1 | few | TRBV5-1 | TGCGCCAGCAGCTTGAAGGGGTGGGACACTGAAGCTTTCTTT | CASSLKGWDTEAFF
NA | TRBJ2-1 | NA | TRBV5-1 | TGCGCCAGCAGCTTGATGGGGGGGGCCTTTCCCAATGAGCAGTTCTTC | CASSLMGGAFPNEQFF
TRBD2 | TRBJ2-1 | NA | TRBV4-1 | TGCGCCAGCAGTCTGGACCTAGCGGGGATGGGATCCTACAATGAGCAGTTCTTC | CASSLDLAGMGSYNEQFF
NA | TRBJ1-6 | NA | TRBV4-1 | TGCGCCAGCAGCCAAGAAGGCAGGGGATCACCCCTCCACTTT | CASSQEGRGSPLHF
NA | TRBJ1-2 | NA | TRBV29-1 | TGCAGCGTTGAAGCCAAGAGGGGAGGTAACTATGGCTACACCTTC | CSVEAKRGGNYGYTF
NA | TRBJ1-1 | NA | TRBV7-2 | TGTGCCAGCAGCTTAACAAAGAACACTGAAGCTTTCTTT | CASSLTKNTEAFF
NA | TRBJ1-6 | NA | TRBV6-5 | TGTGCCAGCAGTTACGAAGGTCTGAATTCACCCCTCCACTTT | CASSYEGLNSPLHF
NA | TRBJ2-1 | NA | TRBV2 | TGTGCCAGCAGTGAATTTGCAGGGGGGTCATACAATGAGCAGTTCTTC | CASSEFAGGSYNEQFF
NA | TRBJ2-7 | NA | TRBV29-1 | TGCAGCGTTGAAGTGGCTCCCGTTGGGGGGGAGCAGTACTTC | CSVEVAPVGGEQYF
TRBD1 | TRBJ2-3 | NA | TRBV28 | TGTGCCAGCAGTCCACTACAGGGGACGGGAAAAACGCAGTATTTT | CASSPLQGTGKTQYF
NA | TRBJ2-3 | NA | TRBV19 | TGTGCCAGTAGTATAGGCAGGGATGAGAAAGATACGCAGTATTTT | CASSIGRDEKDTQYF
TRBD2 | TRBJ2-1 | NA | TRBV2 | TGTGCCAGCAGGGCCTTGGGAGGGTCTGGGTTTGAGCAGTTCTTC | CASRALGGSGFEQFF
TRBD2 | TRBJ2-1 | NA | TRBV5-1 | TGCGCCAGCAGCTTGGGCGGAGCGGGGTCCAATGAGCAGTTCTTC | CASSLGGAGSNEQFF
TRBD2 | TRBJ2-4 | NA | TRBV7-9 | TGTGCCAGCAGCCTGATTATAGCGGGGGGCTTAGCCAAAAACATTCAGTACTTC | CASSLIIAGGLAKNIQYF
NA | TRBJ1-2 | NA | TRBV7-9 | TGTGCCAGCAGCTTAGCGTCTGGAGATGGCTACACCTTC | CASSLASGDGYTF
NA | TRBJ2-3 | NA | TRBV6-5 | TGTGCCAGCAGATCCGGACCCTTAGATACGCAGTATTTT | CASRSGPLDTQYF